What follows are 19 T cell receptor beta chains derived from one specimen sequenced in a study of T cell changes during pregnancy in multiple sclerosis. Sequencing used immunoSEQ multiplex PCR; TCRdb keeps in-frame clones, though not all of them. Seen here are 35,000 to 45,000 clones, around 90% observed once, and the top ten hold just under 0.5%. The input for sequencing was CD4+ T cells from peripheral blood mononuclear cells, taken in the second trimester of pregnancy. The receptors here all came from a female donor in good health, enrolled as a control in a pregnancy study.

The genes are TRBV7-6 and TRBJ1-3, with 10 bases that match TRBD1. Trimming at V came to 5 bases and at J to 2 bases, leaving 6 bases not matched to a gene. The CDR3 totals 16 residues. Germline V gives CDR1 SGHVS, CDR2 FNYEAQ. CDR3 amino acids: CASSIDRGLAGNTIYF. CDR3 bases: TGTGCCAGCAGCATCGACAGGGGGCTCGCTGGAAACACCATATATTTT.

This chain links TRBV27 with TRBJ1-4, with D perhaps matching TRBD1 (6 bases). CDR3 length equals 15 residues. Trimming removed 2 bases from V and 3 bases from J, with 10 bases in between. The germline CDR1 and CDR2 sequences are MNHEY and SMNVEV (reference sequence). CDR3 amino acids: CASSLMGASNEKLFF. As DNA, the CDR3 is TGTGCCAGCAGTTTAATGGGGGCCTCTAATGAAAAACTGTTTTTT.

As regards this clone: In the same sample, other DNA sequences code for this CDR3. The CDR3 DNA sequence: TGCGCCAGCAGCTTGGGGCTTAACACCGGGGAGCTGTTTTTT. Protein sequence: CASSLGLNTGELFF. V and J are TRBV5-1 and TRBJ2-2, with D hard to call. Trimming pared 0 bases from V and 2 bases from J, leaving 5 bases between. The CDR3 consists of 14 residues. Germline V gives CDR1 SGHRS, CDR2 YFSETQ.

This clone was seen only once. The chain recombines TRBV5-1 with TRBJ2-1; D might be TRBD2 (5 bases). The germline gives CDR1 SGHRS, CDR2 YFSETQ. This CDR3 spans 15 amino acids. The V gene lost 2 bases and the J gene lost 0 bases, with 9 bases spanning the gap. The CDR3 bases are TGCGCCAGCAGCTTCAGCGGAAGCTCCTACAATGAGCAGTTCTTC. Translating it yields CASSFSGSSYNEQFF.

The chain joins TRBV5-1 to TRBJ2-5; no definite D call. The CDR3 sequence is 16 residues long. Germline CDR1 SGHRS, CDR2 YFSETQ. The V end was cut by 2 bases, the J end by 1 base, with 15 bases between. The CDR3 DNA follows: TGCGCCAGCAGCTTTGGTGGGCCTCCAAGCCAAGAGACCCAGTACTTC. Its translation: CASSFGGPPSQETQYF.

The rearrangement links TRBV5-6 to TRBJ2-2; a possible D gene is TRBD2 (6 bases). The germline CDR1 and CDR2 sequences are SGHDT and YYEEEE. Deletions cut 2 bases from V and 7 bases from J, with 12 bases between. There are 14 residues in the CDR3. Here the CDR3 reads CASSLGTGVGELFF. The CDR3 DNA sequence: TGTGCCAGCAGCTTAGGGACGGGAGTCGGGGAGCTGTTTTTT.

This clone was seen a single time. The V and J genes are TRBV4-3 and TRBJ2-1; D might be TRBD2 (6 bases). The CDR3 contains 18 residues. V dropped 0 bases and J dropped 2 bases, with 17 bases sitting between them. Germline V gives CDR1 LGHNA, CDR2 YSLEER. This CDR3 reads CASSQDPINSGTYNEQFF. The CDR3 coding sequence is TGCGCCAGCAGCCAAGATCCCATCAATAGCGGCACCTACAATGAGCAGTTCTTC.

In DNA, the CDR3 is TGTGCCAGTAGAATGGCGGGAGGGGCCTGGGACACCGGGGAGCTGTTTTTT. It translates to CASRMAGGAWDTGELFF. The chain carries TRBV19 and TRBJ2-2, with 9 nucleotides matching TRBD2. Germline V gene lookup returns CDR1 LNHDA and CDR2 SQIVND (reference sequence). V shed 6 bases and J 3 bases; nucleotides not matched to a gene: 11. This CDR3 has 17 residues.

The chain carries TRBV5-1 and TRBJ1-4, with 9 positions matching TRBD1. CDR3 length: 15 amino acids. Germline V gene data show CDR1 as SGHRS and CDR2 as YFSETQ. V shed 4 bases and J 8 bases; nucleotides not matched to a gene: 9. This CDR3 reads CASSPRGQGKEKLFF. The CDR3, as DNA: TGCGCCAGCAGCCCAAGAGGACAGGGGAAGGAAAAACTGTTTTTT.

The chain combines TRBV9 with TRBJ2-5, with 7 bases matching TRBD2. The V gene end was trimmed by 0 bases and the J gene end by 5 bases; junction bases not matched to a gene: 7. The CDR3 is 15 amino acids. Germline assignment: CDR1 SGDLS and CDR2 YYNGEE. CDR3 region: CASSVETSPLETQYF. The CDR3 DNA reads TGTGCCAGCAGCGTAGAGACTAGCCCTCTGGAGACCCAGTACTTC.

This clone was detected only once. The chain couples TRBV6-1 to TRBJ1-1, with TRBD1 as a possible D gene (6 bases). CDR3 size: 14 residues. CDR1 MNHNS and CDR2 SASEGT come from the germline V gene. Trimming removed 1 base from V and 3 bases from J, with 9 bases in between. The CDR3 coding sequence is TGTGCCAGCAGTGAAGAGGGGGGGTACACTGAAGCTTTCTTT. It specifies CASSEEGGYTEAFF.

CDR3 loop: CASSFGTSGGAGNEQFF. As DNA, the CDR3 is TGTGCCAGCAGCTTTGGGACTAGCGGGGGGGCTGGAAATGAGCAGTTCTTC. The chain recombines TRBV7-3 with TRBJ2-1, with 16 bases aligning to TRBD2. CDR3 length: 17 residues. The germline V gene encodes CDR1 SGHTA and CDR2 FQGTGA. With 3 bases clipped from V and 7 bases from J, the junction kept 6 bases outside the gene matches.

This rearrangement joins TRBV5-1 to TRBJ1-6; TRBD1 matches 9 bases. V shed 0 bases, J shed 7 bases, and the junction held 8 bases outside the gene matches. Germline CDR1 reads SGHRS; CDR2 reads YFSETQ. The CDR3 is made up of 17 amino acids. Here the CDR3 DNA reads TGCGCCAGCAGCTTGGGAACAGGGACAGGGAACAATTCACCCCTCCACTTT. This sequence encodes CASSLGTGTGNNSPLHF.

The chain recombines TRBV18 with TRBJ1-3; tentative D call: TRBD1 (6 bases). Looked up from germline, CDR1 is KGHSH and CDR2 is LQKENI. V was clipped by 0 bases and J by 8 bases, with 11 bases between them. The CDR3 is 14 amino acids. This chain's CDR3 is CASSPPGTRDTIYF. In DNA, the CDR3 is TGTGCCAGCTCACCACCCGGGACAAGAGACACCATATATTTT.

The V and J genes are TRBV18 and TRBJ1-2; D unresolved. Trimming removed 2 bases at V and 2 bases at J, with 6 bases between. The germline V gene encodes CDR1 KGHSH and CDR2 LQKENI. There are 13 residues in the CDR3. The CDR3 DNA reads as TGTGCCAGCTCACCAACTGCAAACTATGGCTACACCTTC. Encoded protein: CASSPTANYGYTF. The whole variable domain, filled in from reference TRBV18 and TRBJ1-2, reads NAGVMQNPRHLVRRRGQEARLRCSPMKGHSHVYWYRQLPEEGLKFMVYLQKENIIDESGMPKERFSAEFPKEGPSILRIQQVVRGDSAAYFCASSPTANYGYTFGSGTRLTVV.

The sample holds one count of this clone. The V and J genes are TRBV28 and TRBJ1-1, with 10 bases that match TRBD1. Germline lookup yields CDR1 MDHEN and CDR2 SYDVKM. After removal of 3 bases from V and 3 bases from J, the junction contained 7 bases not matched to a gene. The CDR3 totals 16 residues. The CDR3 loop reads CASSFRDRGGDTEAFF. The CDR3, as DNA: TGTGCCAGCAGTTTCCGGGACAGGGGAGGAGACACTGAAGCTTTCTTT.

The V call is TRBV6-1, the J call TRBJ2-7, with TRBD1 matching over 9 bases. Germline loops: CDR1 MNHNS, CDR2 SASEGT. The CDR3 has 15 amino acids. After removal of 3 bases from V and 5 bases from J, the junction contained 8 bases not matched to a gene. DNA of the CDR3: TGTGCCAGCAGTGAGCCGGGACAGGGATCCGACGAGCAGTACTTC. Its translation is CASSEPGQGSDEQYF.

The chain combines TRBV7-8 with TRBJ1-1; D is uncertain. The CDR3 totals 12 residues. Germline CDR1 reads SGHVS; CDR2 reads FQNEAQ. V lost 1 base, J lost 6 bases, and 6 bases lay in between. CDR3: CASSLDGAEAFF. The CDR3 DNA sequence: TGTGCCAGCAGCTTAGACGGGGCTGAAGCTTTCTTT.

The chain carries TRBV5-1 and TRBJ2-7, with 7 positions matching TRBD1. Germline V gene data show CDR1 as SGHRS and CDR2 as YFSETQ. The J segment lost 1 base and the V segment lost 4 bases, leaving 8 bases of the junction unmatched. The CDR3 runs to 15 residues. For the CDR3, the DNA is TGCGCCAGCAGCCAAGACGGGACAGCTTCCTACGAGCAGTACTTC. Translation gives CASSQDGTASYEQYF.